The following is a T cell receptor (beta chain) sequence with its context. Genes and germline are mouse. With the read ending 4 residues before the CDR3 end, the germline J gene is used to fill in that end. Cells pooled from cutaneous lymph nodes were sorted on CD4, CD8alpha, NKG2D, NKG2ACE and other markers. This sample was taken from a study of CD8+ T cells in alopecia areata. The CDR3 is 15 amino acids. Germline assignment: CDR1 NSQYPW and CDR2 LRSPGD (reference sequence). Trimming cost V 2 bases and J 0 bases, with 10 bases left between them. Extracted from the samples, RNA was reverse transcribed into cDNA to serve as the sequencing template. The data were produced by immunoSEQ multiplex PCR, yet TCRdb's version contains in-frame clones alone and is incomplete. Recorded here are approximately 300,000 clones, none singletons.

Sequenced input: CD4+ T cells sorted from a lymph node. The sequence was collected from a C3H/HeJ mouse with alopecia areata. The mice in this strain carry MHC haplotype H2-k. The V and J genes are TRBV1 and TRBJ1-1; maybe TRBD1 (5 bases). CDR3 bases read: TGCACCTGCAGTGCACGGACAACGGCAAACACA. It specifies CTCSARTTANT. Given in full, the CDR3 is CTCSARTTANTEVFF. Full variable domain (remainder filled in from reference TRBV1 and TRBJ1-1): VTLLEQNPRWRLVPRGQAVNLRCILKNSQYPWMSWYQQDLQKQLQWLFTLRSPGDKEVKSLPGADYLATRVTDTELRLQVANMSQGRTLYCTCSARTTANTEVFFGKGTRLTVV.